The 17 T cell receptor beta chains in this list originate from one sample, sequenced in a study of shared clonotypes between healthy human individuals. Sequencing was performed with immunoSEQ multiplex PCR; in TCRdb, only in-frame clones are kept and a portion is missing. This sample has roughly 700,000 clones, with roughly 87% found just once. The source material was memory CD8+ T cells from PBMCs. The subset is: CD45RO+ cells pooled with CCR7-negative TemRA cells. The receptors stem from a man younger than 35 in good health. Some clones in this sample may be carry-over from other donors' samples.

The chain employs TRBV19 and TRBJ1-5; D is unresolved. The CDR3 consists of 15 residues. CDR1 and CDR2 from the germline V gene are LNHDA and SQIVND (reference sequence). V dropped 3 bases and J dropped 0 bases, with 9 bases sitting between them. The chain's CDR3 is CASSMYPYSNQPQHF. In nucleotides, the CDR3 is TGTGCCAGTAGTATGTATCCCTATAGCAATCAGCCCCAGCATTTT.

V and J are TRBV11-2 and TRBJ2-5; TRBD1 aligns across 9 bases. The CDR3 extends over 14 amino acids. Looked up from germline, CDR1 is SGHAT and CDR2 is FQNNGV. V shed 3 bases, J shed 5 bases, and the junction held 4 bases outside the gene matches. The CDR3 sequence: CASSFTTGGETQYF. Written as DNA, the CDR3 is TGTGCCAGCAGCTTCACGACAGGGGGGGAGACCCAGTACTTC.

This chain links TRBV28 with TRBJ1-5; D uncertain. The V end was cut by 1 base, the J end by 6 bases, with 13 bases between. The CDR3 runs to 15 residues. Germline V gene lookup returns CDR1 MDHEN and CDR2 SYDVKM. The CDR3 DNA reads TGTGCCAGCAGTTTATATTTCGGCGGTGGTCAGCCCCAGCATTTT. Amino acids: CASSLYFGGGQPQHF.

The V gene is TRBV11-2, the J gene TRBJ1-1; D is unresolved. V gave up 3 bases and J gave up 2 bases, with 13 bases separating them. The V gene's germline CDR1 is SGHAT and CDR2 FQNNGV. The CDR3 length is 15 residues. In DNA form, the CDR3 reads TGTGCCAGCAGCTTTGAATTTGGGGTAAACACTGAAGCTTTCTTT. Translated: CASSFEFGVNTEAFF.

The chain recombines TRBV27 with TRBJ2-5; TRBD1 is a possible D gene (6 bases). The ends were cut back, 6 bases at V and 1 base at J, with 9 bases in the middle. Germline V gene sequence: CDR1 MNHEY, CDR2 SMNVEV (reference sequence). The CDR3 loop spans 13 amino acids. This CDR3 is CASSEQGQETQYF. The CDR3 DNA sequence: TGTGCCAGCAGCGAACAGGGCCAAGAGACCCAGTACTTC.

The chain recombines TRBV4-1 with TRBJ2-7; TRBD1 agrees at 7 bases. Germline CDR1 MGHRA, CDR2 YSYEKL. The CDR3 has 17 amino acids. After removal of 2 bases from V and 2 bases from J, the junction contained 12 bases not matched to a gene. CDR3 loop: CASSQQLRDREPYEQYF. The CDR3 coding sequence is TGCGCCAGCAGCCAACAATTACGGGACAGAGAACCCTACGAGCAGTACTTC.

The V and J genes are TRBV28 and TRBJ2-7, with 12 bases fitting TRBD1. With V trimmed by 3 bases and J by 5 bases, 5 bases remained unmatched. The CDR3 runs to 15 residues. In germline, CDR1 is MDHEN, CDR2 SYDVKM. The chain's CDR3 is CASSFQGQGADEQYF. The CDR3, as DNA: TGTGCCAGCAGTTTCCAGGGACAGGGGGCCGACGAGCAGTACTTC.

The chain is built from TRBV28 and TRBJ1-2; weak D call: TRBD1 (5 bases). Between the trimmed V and J ends, which lost 8 bases and 6 bases, there was a span of 13 bases. The CDR3 is 12 residues long. The germline V gene encodes CDR1 MDHEN and CDR2 SYDVKM. The CDR3 loop reads CASSEGPNGYTF. In nucleotides, the CDR3 is TGTGCCAGCTCCGAGGGACCAAATGGCTACACCTTC.

The CDR3 DNA follows: TGTGCCACCAGCGGGTCCGGGGACACCGGGGAGCTGTTTTTT. Its protein is CATSGSGDTGELFF. The J gene is TRBJ2-2, the V gene TRBV15, with D perhaps TRBD2 (5 bases). The CDR3 is 14 amino acids. Germline values: CDR1 LNHNV, CDR2 YYDKDF (reference sequence). V lost 5 bases to trimming and J lost 3 bases, with 10 bases between them.

This clone was found a few times. The chain joins TRBV27 to TRBJ1-1, with 9 bases aligning to TRBD1. The germline CDR1 and CDR2 sequences are MNHEY and SMNVEV (reference sequence). V lost 6 bases to trimming and J lost 5 bases; unmatched junction nucleotides: 4. This CDR3 has 13 residues. CDR3 sequence reads: CASRGTGLTEAFF. DNA of the CDR3: TGTGCCAGCAGAGGGACAGGGCTTACTGAAGCTTTCTTT.

CDR3 loop: CASSIGQELEAFF. The CDR3 nucleotides read TGTGCCAGTAGTATAGGACAGGAGCTAGAGGCTTTCTTT. This chain uses TRBV19 with TRBJ1-1, with D possibly being TRBD1 (6 bases). Trimming took off 1 base at V and 11 bases at J, with 14 bases between the two ends. The CDR3 extends over 13 amino acids. CDR1 LNHDA and CDR2 SQIVND come from the germline V gene (reference sequence).

CDR3 nucleotide sequence: TGTGCCAGCAGCAAAGTGACTAGCACGGCCTACGAGCAGTACTTC. Protein product: CASSKVTSTAYEQYF. The rearrangement joins TRBV21-1 to TRBJ2-7; the listed D gene, TRBD2, was not tested against the DNA. TRBV21-1 is a listed pseudogene. The CDR3 extends over 15 amino acids.

The chain couples TRBV9 to TRBJ2-1; possible D gene TRBD2, 6 bases. Trimming took off 0 bases at V and 13 bases at J, with 11 bases between the two ends. CDR1 is SGDLS, CDR2 YYNGEE, per germline. This CDR3 spans 12 amino acids. CDR3 DNA: TGTGCCAGCAGCGTAGAAGGGCGGGAACAGTTCTTC. Encoded protein: CASSVEGREQFF.

The V gene is TRBV19, the J gene TRBJ1-1, with D hard to call. CDR3 size: 13 residues. From germline, CDR1 is LNHDA and CDR2 SQIVND (reference sequence). The germline V and J ends were trimmed by 10 bases and 0 bases, with 12 bases remaining between them. The CDR3 coding sequence is TGTGCCACCCCGATCCTTTTGAACACTGAAGCTTTCTTT. This codes for CATPILLNTEAFF.

This clone has only one observation. The genes are TRBV5-1 and TRBJ2-5; D unclear. The V end lost 1 base, the J end lost 4 bases, and 11 bases lay between the germline ends. The germline CDR1 and CDR2 sequences are SGHRS and YFSETQ. This CDR3 contains 14 residues. CDR3 nucleotide sequence: TGCGCCAGCAGCTTGAGCCGGATGGGAGAGACCCAGTACTTC. Protein product: CASSLSRMGETQYF.

Note on this clone: Other DNA variants within this sample encode the same CDR3. The chain combines TRBV30 with TRBJ2-4; TRBD2 is a possible D gene (5 bases). This CDR3 region has 17 residues. Germline V gene lookup returns CDR1 GTSNPN and CDR2 SVGIG (reference sequence). Trimming removed 8 bases from V and 2 bases from J, with 25 bases in between. CDR3 nucleotide sequence: TGTGCCCGGAACAATACTAGATTGGCAGCCACCAAAAACATTCAGTACTTC. Amino acid sequence: CARNNTRLAATKNIQYF.

This clone has only one observation. The V gene is TRBV4-1, the J gene TRBJ1-1; possibly TRBD1 for D (5 bases). The V gene's germline CDR1 is MGHRA and CDR2 YSYEKL. V lost 5 bases to trimming and J lost 0 bases, with 22 bases between them. The CDR3 contains 18 residues. The CDR3 protein is CASSVTTGAGGLNTEAFF. The CDR3 DNA is TGCGCCAGCAGCGTCACAACTGGCGCGGGGGGATTGAACACTGAAGCTTTCTTT.